Here is one T cell receptor (beta chain) with its context. Its antigen is currently unknown. Noted time point: persistent/refractory GD, antithyroid drugs over 5 years with positive TRAb. PBMCs provided the RNA from which the TCR library was made. Criteria from the American Thyroid Association guidelines were applied to diagnose Graves' disease. Libraries of TCR beta came from iRepertoire HTBI primers plus Arm-PCR of CDR3 regions. TCRdb passed the multiplex PCR reads through MiXCR, listing each CDR3 protein once. The sample records over 650,000 distinct CDR3 sequences, about 32% being singletons. The ends were cut back, 2 bases at V and 4 bases at J, with 8 bases in the middle. Per the germline V gene, CDR1 is SNHLY and CDR2 is FYNNEI. This CDR3 comprises 13 residues. This entry belongs to a study of regulatory T cells in long-lasting Graves disease. Study-wide points: TRBV28, TRBJ1-2 and TRBJ2-5 were favored in persistent disease.

The clonotype was recovered from a female donor with Graves disease. The J gene is TRBJ1-2, the V gene TRBV2, with D unresolved. This specimen was peripheral blood mononuclear cells (PBMCs), taken when the disease was refractory, from a patient treated with antithyroid drugs. The CDR3 spells CASSENGGYGYTF. In DNA, the CDR3 is TGTGCCAGCAGTGAAAACGGCGGCTATGGCTACACCTTC.